This is a list of T cell receptor beta chains from one sample in a study of patients and donors after allogeneic stem cell transplantation. A single record per CDR3 protein comes from TCRdb applying MiXCR to the RT-PCR reads. The sample lists 410,000 or so distinct CDR3 sequences; about a sixth were seen once. The specimen was blood, either unsorted or a sorted T cell fraction (not recorded which). The source of these receptors is a human donor who was either an allogeneic HSCT recipient or a stem cell or donor lymphocyte infusion donor (not recorded which). It is not recorded whose cells these are; they may come from a transplant donor. Each CDR3 is given with its conserved first and last residue. The D gene is left open where the match is weak. The size entry is marked missing in some rows and otherwise reads once, few, many or a size class.

J gene: TRBJ2-1
clone size: .
D gene: .
V gene: TRBV9
CDR3 protein: CASSPPIRGNEQFF
CDR3 DNA: TGTGCCAGCAGCCCCCCTATCCGGGGCAATGAGCAGTTCTTC

J gene: TRBJ2-5
clone size: once
D gene: .
V gene: TRBV7-3
CDR3 protein: CASSSSQRASVETQYF
CDR3 DNA: TGTGCCAGCAGCTCCTCCCAGCGGGCCTCGGTGGAGACCCAGTACTTC

J gene: TRBJ2-1
clone size: .
D gene: .
V gene: TRBV2
CDR3 protein: CASTEGRTTRDNEQFF
CDR3 DNA: TGTGCCAGCACCGAAGGTCGGACTACTCGAGACAATGAGCAGTTCTTC

J gene: TRBJ1-5
clone size: many
D gene: TRBD1
V gene: TRBV4-2
CDR3 protein: CASSQGFWKRDSYSNQPQHF
CDR3 DNA: TGTGCCAGCAGCCAAGGATTCTGGAAGCGGGACAGTTATAGCAATCAGCCCCAGCATTTT

J gene: TRBJ2-4
clone size: few
D gene: .
V gene: TRBV10-3
CDR3 protein: CATGGGDIQYF
CDR3 DNA: TGTGCCACGGGCGGAGGTGACATTCAGTACTTC

J gene: TRBJ2-1
clone size: many
D gene: TRBD2
V gene: TRBV28
CDR3 protein: CASSLDGTSGSDEQFF
CDR3 DNA: TGTGCCAGCAGTTTAGATGGGACTAGCGGGAGTGATGAGCAGTTCTTC

J gene: TRBJ1-6
clone size: many
D gene: .
V gene: TRBV10-3
CDR3 protein: CAISEDRRTTGNSPLHF
CDR3 DNA: TGTGCCATCAGTGAGGATCGACGGACCACCGGAAATTCACCCCTCCACTTT

J gene: TRBJ1-6
clone size: .
D gene: TRBD1
V gene: TRBV9
CDR3 protein: CASSVGGQGNSPLHF
CDR3 DNA: TGTGCCAGCAGCGTGGGGGGACAGGGGAATTCACCCCTCCACTTT

J gene: TRBJ1-1
clone size: .
D gene: .
V gene: TRBV29-1
CDR3 protein: CSVAGKLWNTEAFF
CDR3 DNA: TGCAGCGTGGCAGGGAAGTTGTGGAACACTGAAGCTTTCTTT

J gene: TRBJ1-6
clone size: .
D gene: .
V gene: TRBV3-1
CDR3 protein: CASSATGSVNSPLHF
CDR3 DNA: TGTGCCAGCAGCGCCACCGGGAGCGTTAATTCACCCCTCCACTTT

J gene: TRBJ2-1
clone size: .
D gene: TRBD2
V gene: TRBV28
CDR3 protein: CASSPRTSGRATYNEQFF
CDR3 DNA: TGTGCCAGCAGTCCCCGGACTAGCGGGAGGGCCACCTACAATGAGCAGTTCTTC

J gene: TRBJ2-7
clone size: few
D gene: .
V gene: TRBV20-1
CDR3 protein: CSALPGDRFSYEQYF
CDR3 DNA: TGCAGTGCTCTACCGGGAGACAGGTTCTCCTACGAGCAGTACTTC

J gene: TRBJ1-2
clone size: few
D gene: TRBD1
V gene: TRBV20-1
CDR3 protein: CSAPIRQGAYGYTF
CDR3 DNA: TGCAGTGCCCCAATTCGACAGGGGGCCTATGGCTACACCTTC

J gene: TRBJ2-1
clone size: many
D gene: .
V gene: TRBV11-3
CDR3 protein: CASSLDRSRKQFF
CDR3 DNA: TGTGCCAGCAGCTTAGATCGGTCGAGGAAGCAGTTCTTC

J gene: TRBJ2-3
clone size: .
D gene: TRBD2
V gene: TRBV10-3
CDR3 protein: CAISSGGTDTQYF
CDR3 DNA: TGTGCCATCAGCAGCGGGGGCACAGATACGCAGTATTTT

J gene: TRBJ2-1
clone size: .
D gene: TRBD2
V gene: TRBV3-1
CDR3 protein: CASSPLLREGKYNEQFF
CDR3 DNA: TGTGCCAGCAGCCCACTGTTGAGGGAGGGCAAGTACAATGAGCAGTTCTTC

J gene: TRBJ2-1
clone size: many
D gene: .
V gene: TRBV20-1
CDR3 protein: CSAPRGLPIRNEQFF
CDR3 DNA: TGCAGTGCACCGCGGGGACTTCCGATTAGGAATGAGCAGTTCTTC

J gene: TRBJ1-4
clone size: few
D gene: .
V gene: TRBV15
CDR3 protein: CATSRDLNLFMFF
CDR3 DNA: TGTGCCACCAGCAGAGATCTAAATCTATTTATGTTTTTT

J gene: TRBJ2-7
clone size: few
D gene: .
V gene: TRBV5-1
CDR3 protein: CASRAANEQYF
CDR3 DNA: TGCGCCAGCAGAGCCGCAAACGAGCAGTACTTC

J gene: TRBJ2-7
clone size: .
D gene: .
V gene: TRBV5-1
CDR3 protein: CASSFGRPYEQYF
CDR3 DNA: TGCGCCAGCAGCTTCGGGAGACCCTACGAGCAGTACTTC

J gene: TRBJ1-5
clone size: few
D gene: TRBD1
V gene: TRBV5-5
CDR3 protein: CASSSQWGQGQPQHF
CDR3 DNA: TGTGCCAGCAGCTCCCAGTGGGGACAGGGTCAGCCCCAGCATTTT

J gene: TRBJ1-5
clone size: .
D gene: TRBD1
V gene: TRBV7-6
CDR3 protein: CASSNGQGEQPQHF
CDR3 DNA: TGTGCCAGCAGCAATGGACAGGGCGAACAGCCCCAGCATTTT

J gene: TRBJ1-1
clone size: .
D gene: .
V gene: TRBV6-5
CDR3 protein: CASSYSKRNTEAFF
CDR3 DNA: TGTGCCAGCAGTTACTCGAAGAGAAACACTGAAGCTTTCTTT

J gene: TRBJ2-5
clone size: many
D gene: TRBD2
V gene: TRBV7-2
CDR3 protein: CASSLAGGSQETQYF
CDR3 DNA: TGTGCCAGCAGCTTAGCGGGGGGGTCCCAAGAGACCCAGTACTTC